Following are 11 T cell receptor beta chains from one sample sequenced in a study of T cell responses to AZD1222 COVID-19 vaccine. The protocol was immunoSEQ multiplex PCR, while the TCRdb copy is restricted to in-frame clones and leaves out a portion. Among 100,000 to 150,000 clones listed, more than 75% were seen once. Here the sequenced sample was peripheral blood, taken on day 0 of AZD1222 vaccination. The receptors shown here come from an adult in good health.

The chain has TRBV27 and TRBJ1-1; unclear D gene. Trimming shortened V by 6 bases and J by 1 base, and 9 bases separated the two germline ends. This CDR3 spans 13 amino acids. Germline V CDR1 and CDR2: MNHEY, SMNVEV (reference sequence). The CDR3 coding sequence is TGTGCCAGCAGCATGTACAGGAACACTGAAGCTTTCTTT. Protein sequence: CASSMYRNTEAFF.

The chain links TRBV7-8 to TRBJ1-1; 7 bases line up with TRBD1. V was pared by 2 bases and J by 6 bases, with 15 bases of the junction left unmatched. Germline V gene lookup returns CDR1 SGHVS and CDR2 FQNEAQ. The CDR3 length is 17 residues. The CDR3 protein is CASSLTPEGALGSEAFF. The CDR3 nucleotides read TGTGCCAGCAGCTTAACACCCGAGGGGGCGCTTGGTTCTGAAGCTTTCTTT.

CDR3 DNA: TGTGCCAGCAGCTTAGAGTGGGGGGGAGGCCTTGGAAACACCATATATTTT. This sequence encodes CASSLEWGGGLGNTIYF. The V call is TRBV7-6, the J call TRBJ1-3; tentatively, D is TRBD1 (5 bases). V was shortened by 1 base and J by 3 bases, with 16 bases between the two germline ends. Germline V gene lookup returns CDR1 SGHVS and CDR2 FNYEAQ. The CDR3 is 17 amino acids.

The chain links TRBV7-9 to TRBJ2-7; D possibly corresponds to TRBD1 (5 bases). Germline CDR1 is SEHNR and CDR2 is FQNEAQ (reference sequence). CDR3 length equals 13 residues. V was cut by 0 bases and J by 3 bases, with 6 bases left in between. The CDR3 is CASSLAGLYEQYF. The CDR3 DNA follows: TGTGCCAGCAGCTTAGCGGGGCTCTACGAGCAGTACTTC.

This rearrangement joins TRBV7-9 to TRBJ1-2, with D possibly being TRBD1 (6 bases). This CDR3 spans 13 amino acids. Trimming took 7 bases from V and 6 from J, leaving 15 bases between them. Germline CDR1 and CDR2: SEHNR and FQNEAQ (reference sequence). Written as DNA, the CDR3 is TGTGCCAGCAACTCGGTAGGGGGTGATGGCTACACCTTC. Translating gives CASNSVGGDGYTF.

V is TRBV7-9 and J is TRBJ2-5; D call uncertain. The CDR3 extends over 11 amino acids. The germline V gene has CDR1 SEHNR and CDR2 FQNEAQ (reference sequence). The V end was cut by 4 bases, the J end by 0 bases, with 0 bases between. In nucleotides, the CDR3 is TGTGCCAGCAGCTACCAAGAGACCCAGTACTTC. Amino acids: CASSYQETQYF.

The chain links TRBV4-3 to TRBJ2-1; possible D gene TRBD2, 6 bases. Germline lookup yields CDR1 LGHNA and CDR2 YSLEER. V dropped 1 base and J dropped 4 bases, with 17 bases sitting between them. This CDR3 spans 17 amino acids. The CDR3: CASSQGLEHAGYNEQFF. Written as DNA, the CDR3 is TGCGCCAGCAGCCAAGGTCTCGAGCACGCGGGGTACAATGAGCAGTTCTTC.

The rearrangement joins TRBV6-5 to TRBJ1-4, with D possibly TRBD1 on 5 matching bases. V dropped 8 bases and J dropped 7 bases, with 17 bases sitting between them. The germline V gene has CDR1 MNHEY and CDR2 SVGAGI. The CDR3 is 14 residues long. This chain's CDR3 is CASHPGTAGEKLFF. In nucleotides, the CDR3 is TGTGCCAGCCATCCGGGGACGGCGGGTGAAAAACTGTTTTTT.

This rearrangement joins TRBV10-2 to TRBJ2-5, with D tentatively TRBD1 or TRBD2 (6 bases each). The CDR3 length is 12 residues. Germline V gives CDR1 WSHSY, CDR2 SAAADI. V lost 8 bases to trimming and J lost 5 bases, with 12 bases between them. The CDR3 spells CASSRRGETQYF. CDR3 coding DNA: TGCGCCAGCTCTCGGAGGGGGGAGACCCAGTACTTC.

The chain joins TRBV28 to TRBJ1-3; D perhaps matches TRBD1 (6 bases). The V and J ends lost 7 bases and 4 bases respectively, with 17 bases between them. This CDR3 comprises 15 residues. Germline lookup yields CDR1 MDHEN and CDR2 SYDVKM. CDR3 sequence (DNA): TGTGCCAGCAAGAAGGGGGGTCTTGCCGGAAACACCATATATTTT. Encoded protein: CASKKGGLAGNTIYF.

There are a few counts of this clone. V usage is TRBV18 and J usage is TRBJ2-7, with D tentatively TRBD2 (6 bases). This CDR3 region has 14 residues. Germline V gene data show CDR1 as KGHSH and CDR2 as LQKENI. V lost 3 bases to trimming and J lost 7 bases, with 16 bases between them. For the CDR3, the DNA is TGTGCCAGCTCACCCGGGAGCCCCAAGGAGGAGCAGTACTTC. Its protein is CASSPGSPKEEQYF.